These 30 T cell receptor beta chains originate from one sample sequenced in a study of T cell responses to AZD1222 COVID-19 vaccine. Only in-frame clones appear in the TCRdb table, and some are missing; sequencing was by immunoSEQ multiplex PCR. The sample consists of 95,000 to 150,000 clones, nearly 90% of them appearing once. This specimen consisted of peripheral blood, obtained on day 0 of AZD1222 vaccination. All receptors derive from an adult in good health.

V and J are TRBV7-9 and TRBJ1-2; a possible D gene is TRBD1 (6 bases). Germline CDR1 SEHNR, CDR2 FQNEAQ (reference sequence). V lost 1 base, J lost 4 bases, and 13 bases lay in between. The CDR3 consists of 15 residues. CDR3 DNA: TGTGCCAGCAGCTTAGTAGGGGGGGCCGGCTATGGCTACACCTTC. Residues: CASSLVGGAGYGYTF.

The chain is built from TRBV6-4 and TRBJ2-3, with TRBD2 matching over 7 bases. Germline V gives CDR1 MRHNA, CDR2 SNTAGT. CDR3 length: 15 residues. Unmatched junction bases numbered 3, after V lost 2 bases and J lost 1 base. Here the CDR3 DNA reads TGTGCCAGCAGTGACGGGAGCGGGGGCACAGATACGCAGTATTTT. It translates to CASSDGSGGTDTQYF.

This clone turned up a few times. This sequence joins TRBV9 and TRBJ2-1, with D hard to call. The length of the CDR3 is 15 residues. From germline, CDR1 is SGDLS and CDR2 YYNGEE. Trimming stripped 2 bases from V and 0 bases from J, with 9 bases between. The CDR3 DNA reads TGTGCCAGCAGCGTCTCTGCTAGCTCCTACAATGAGCAGTTCTTC. This codes for CASSVSASSYNEQFF.

This clone was detected a few times. The rearrangement joins TRBV6-5 to TRBJ1-5; TRBD1 matches 7 bases. V gave up 8 bases and J gave up 6 bases; unmatched junction bases: 10. Germline CDR1 and CDR2: MNHEY and SVGAGI. This CDR3 has 14 residues. The CDR3 reads CASGYYRGGQPQHF. As DNA, the CDR3 is TGTGCCAGCGGCTATTACAGGGGAGGTCAGCCCCAGCATTTT.

The rearrangement uses TRBV4-1 and TRBJ2-1; 7 bases are shared with TRBD1. J was trimmed by 9 bases and V by 4 bases; bases with no gene match: 9. CDR1 is MGHRA and CDR2 is YSYEKL in the germline V gene. The CDR3 sequence is 14 residues long. The CDR3 nucleotides are TGCGCCAGCAGCCCCCCTACAGGGGTCGGTGAGCAGTTCTTC. This gives the protein CASSPPTGVGEQFF.

The chain couples TRBV19 to TRBJ1-2, with a weak D call TRBD1 (6 bases). Germline V gene lookup returns CDR1 LNHDA and CDR2 SQIVND (reference sequence). This CDR3 contains 15 residues. Deletions cut 1 base from V and 4 bases from J, with 13 bases between. The chain's CDR3 is CASSIGRGQRYGYTF. The CDR3, as DNA: TGTGCCAGTAGTATAGGAAGGGGACAACGCTATGGCTACACCTTC.

The chain combines TRBV18 with TRBJ1-2, with D maybe TRBD1 (6 bases). The CDR3 totals 12 residues. The germline V and J ends were trimmed by 3 bases and 6 bases, with 8 bases remaining between them. Germline CDR1 is KGHSH and CDR2 is LQKENI. The CDR3 sequence is CASSPAGDGYTF. CDR3 in DNA: TGTGCCAGCTCACCGGCAGGGGATGGCTACACCTTC.

The rearrangement joins TRBV6-5 to TRBJ1-1; perhaps TRBD1 as D (5 bases). The V gene's germline CDR1 is MNHEY and CDR2 SVGAGI. The CDR3 extends over 11 amino acids. Between the trimmed V and J ends, which lost 8 bases and 4 bases, there was a span of 8 bases. The CDR3 is CASWGVTEAFF. The DNA of the CDR3 is TGTGCCAGCTGGGGGGTCACTGAAGCTTTCTTT.

This clone was observed a single time. The chain has TRBV19 and TRBJ2-1; D could derive from TRBD1 or TRBD2 (5 bases each). The V and J ends lost 0 bases and 1 base respectively, with 13 bases between them. The length of the CDR3 is 17 residues. The germline V gene encodes CDR1 LNHDA and CDR2 SQIVND (reference sequence). DNA of the CDR3: TGTGCCAGTAGTATAGATCTTGAGGGGTGGTCCTACAATGAGCAGTTCTTC. Its protein product is CASSIDLEGWSYNEQFF.

This chain joins TRBV27 and TRBJ1-5, with 9 bases fitting TRBD1. Germline-derived CDR1 and CDR2 are MNHEY and SMNVEV (reference sequence). The V segment lost 5 bases and the J segment 0 bases; nucleotides outside the gene matches: 17. This CDR3 region has 20 residues. Here the CDR3 reads CASSRISGTGRFDSNQPQHF. Written as DNA, the CDR3 is TGTGCCAGCAGTCGTATCTCCGGGACAGGGAGGTTCGATAGCAATCAGCCCCAGCATTTT.

The rearrangement uses TRBV6-1 and TRBJ1-2; no clear D gene. This CDR3 comprises 12 residues. V gave up 3 bases and J gave up 2 bases, with 4 bases separating them. Germline CDR1 reads MNHNS; CDR2 reads SASEGT. CDR3 coding DNA: TGTGCCAGCAGTGAGAGGAACTATGGCTACACCTTC. It codes for CASSERNYGYTF.

V and J are TRBV4-1 and TRBJ2-3, with TRBD2 identical over 7 bases. This CDR3 is 15 amino acids long. The V gene end was trimmed by 2 bases and the J gene end by 4 bases; junction bases not matched to a gene: 6. Germline loops: CDR1 MGHRA, CDR2 YSYEKL. CDR3: CASSQLTGGSDTQYF. In DNA form, the CDR3 reads TGCGCCAGCAGCCAACTTACCGGGGGGTCAGATACGCAGTATTTT.

This clone has a handful of counts. Within the sample, other DNA sequences also encode this same CDR3. The chain's CDR3 is CASSGTAQETQYF. CDR3 DNA sequence: TGTGCCAGTAGTGGGACAGCCCAAGAGACCCAGTACTTC. This sequence joins TRBV19 and TRBJ2-5, with TRBD1 matching over 7 bases. Germline V gives CDR1 LNHDA, CDR2 SQIVND (reference sequence). CDR3 size: 13 residues. Trimming at V came to 5 bases and at J to 1 base, leaving 1 base not matched to a gene.

The chain uses TRBV7-5 and TRBJ2-5. TRBV7-5 represents a pseudogene. The length of the CDR3 is 16 residues. The DNA of the CDR3 is TGTGTCAGAAGCTTGCAGGGCGGGACACTTTACGAGACCCAGTACTTC. It encodes CVRSLQGGTLYETQYF.

This chain links TRBV18 with TRBJ1-1; 7 bases map to TRBD1. Trimming at V came to 2 bases and at J to 0 bases, leaving 12 bases not matched to a gene. CDR3 length equals 18 residues. Germline CDR1 is KGHSH and CDR2 is LQKENI. The CDR3 region is CASSPSMGRGLLNTEAFF. The CDR3 coding sequence is TGTGCCAGCTCACCATCCATGGGGAGGGGGCTACTGAACACTGAAGCTTTCTTT.

The genes are TRBV5-1 and TRBJ2-6, with D possibly being TRBD2 (5 bases). The V end was cut by 0 bases, the J end by 2 bases, with 12 bases between. The CDR3 runs to 17 residues. The germline CDR1 and CDR2 sequences are SGHRS and YFSETQ. The CDR3 DNA reads TGCGCCAGCAGCTTGGGAGGGCCCGTGGCTGGGGCCAACGTCCTGACTTTC. Its protein product is CASSLGGPVAGANVLTF.

The chain uses TRBV5-1 and TRBJ2-1; TRBD2 agrees at 8 bases. The junction had 8 bases not matched to a gene; V was cut back by 4 bases and J by 8 bases. This CDR3 has 14 amino acids. Looked up from germline, CDR1 is SGHRS and CDR2 is YFSETQ. The CDR3 here is CASSPAGAPYEQFF. The CDR3 DNA follows: TGCGCCAGCAGCCCAGCGGGGGCCCCTTATGAGCAGTTCTTC.

The J gene is TRBJ1-2, the V gene TRBV6-5; tentatively, D is TRBD1 (5 bases). The CDR3 is 16 amino acids. With 4 bases removed from V and 3 bases from J, the gap between germline ends came to 18 bases. The germline V gene encodes CDR1 MNHEY and CDR2 SVGAGI. The CDR3 DNA reads TGTGCCAGCAGTTGGGGGAATAGAGGGATCGACTATGGCTACACCTTC. Translation gives CASSWGNRGIDYGYTF.

The genes are TRBV10-3 and TRBJ1-3; tentative D call: TRBD1 (5 bases). CDR3 length equals 17 residues. Germline CDR1 and CDR2: ENHRY and SYGVKD. The V gene lost 2 bases and the J gene lost 4 bases, with 18 bases spanning the gap. CDR3 amino acids: CAISETTIGALGNTIYF. The CDR3 DNA reads as TGTGCCATCAGTGAGACCACCATAGGGGCTCTAGGAAACACCATATATTTT.

V and J are TRBV10-3 and TRBJ2-1, with 12 bases fitting TRBD2. Germline V gene lookup returns CDR1 ENHRY and CDR2 SYGVKD. The CDR3 loop spans 14 amino acids. V lost 4 bases to trimming and J lost 7 bases; unmatched junction nucleotides: 2. The CDR3 coding sequence is TGTGCCATCAGTGGTCTAGCGGGGGGGAATGAGCAGTTCTTC. Translation: CAISGLAGGNEQFF.

This rearrangement joins TRBV27 to TRBJ1-3, with a tentative D call TRBD1 (6 bases). The CDR3 has 14 amino acids. V was trimmed by 5 bases and J by 2 bases, leaving 10 bases between them. Germline values: CDR1 MNHEY, CDR2 SMNVEV (reference sequence). CDR3 protein: CASSDRLAGNTIYF. CDR3 nucleotide sequence: TGTGCCAGCAGTGACAGGTTAGCTGGAAACACCATATATTTT.

The chain has TRBV5-1 and TRBJ2-3; 8 nucleotides align to TRBD1. Germline values: CDR1 SGHRS, CDR2 YFSETQ. There are 16 residues in the CDR3. J lost 5 bases, V lost 0 bases, and 8 bases had no gene match. CDR3 DNA sequence: TGCGCCAGCAGCTTGGTCGCTCAGGGGGCAGGAGATACGCAGTATTTT. It yields the protein CASSLVAQGAGDTQYF.

The gene calls are TRBV25-1 and TRBJ2-2; D remains unclear. This CDR3 has 12 residues. V lost 8 bases and J 6 bases, leaving 10 bases between the germline ends. The germline V gene encodes CDR1 MGHDK and CDR2 SYGVNS. CDR3 sequence reads: CASSGVPGELFF. DNA of the CDR3: TGTGCCAGCTCAGGCGTCCCCGGGGAGCTGTTTTTT.

This rearrangement joins TRBV5-6 to TRBJ1-1; a possible D gene is TRBD1 (5 bases). Trimming took off 0 bases at V and 7 bases at J, with 7 bases between the two ends. CDR3 length: 12 residues. Germline V gene sequence: CDR1 SGHDT, CDR2 YYEEEE. The CDR3 DNA sequence: TGTGCCAGCAGCTTGGGGGGGATTGAAGCTTTCTTT. Amino acids: CASSLGGIEAFF.

The chain joins TRBV2 to TRBJ2-3, with D perhaps matching TRBD1 (6 bases). V lost 6 bases to trimming and J lost 2 bases, with 15 bases between them. The CDR3 extends over 15 amino acids. Germline CDR1 SNHLY, CDR2 FYNNEI. CDR3 residues: CASRAQQGFTDTQYF. The CDR3 DNA reads as TGTGCCAGCAGGGCGCAACAGGGTTTCACAGATACGCAGTATTTT.

V is TRBV7-9 and J is TRBJ2-2, with D unresolved. Per the germline V gene, CDR1 is SEHNR and CDR2 is FQNEAQ (reference sequence). Trimming left V 1 base short and J 1 base short, with 10 bases between. The CDR3 has 16 amino acids. The CDR3 DNA reads as TGTGCCAGCAGCTTAGTCAAAGTCTTGAACACCGGGGAGCTGTTTTTT. Translating it yields CASSLVKVLNTGELFF.

The rearrangement uses TRBV6-6 and TRBJ1-3, with D possibly being TRBD1 (6 bases). This CDR3 is 16 amino acids long. V was cut by 0 bases and J by 4 bases, with 13 bases left in between. Germline CDR1 and CDR2: MNHNY and SVGAGI (reference sequence). CDR3 bases: TGTGCCAGCAGTTACTCGGAGGGGGGTTCAGGAAACACCATATATTTT. Amino acids: CASSYSEGGSGNTIYF.

This sequence joins TRBV7-9 and TRBJ2-1; a possible D gene is TRBD2 (6 bases). The CDR3 extends over 15 amino acids. V shed 5 bases and J shed 3 bases, with 14 bases lying between them. Germline lookup yields CDR1 SEHNR and CDR2 FQNEAQ (reference sequence). Here the CDR3 reads CASSPDGLSYNEQFF. In nucleotides, the CDR3 is TGTGCCAGCAGCCCTGATGGACTAAGCTACAATGAGCAGTTCTTC.

V gene TRBV5-1 combines with J gene TRBJ1-4; D is uncertain. There are 13 residues in the CDR3. Germline V lookup: CDR1 SGHRS, CDR2 YFSETQ. V lost 10 bases to trimming and J lost 4 bases, with 14 bases between them. The CDR3 here is CAPNESFNEKLFF. The CDR3 DNA follows: TGCGCCCCGAACGAGTCATTTAATGAAAAACTGTTTTTT.

This clone was detected a few times. The chain couples TRBV4-2 to TRBJ1-3; unclear D gene. This CDR3 contains 16 residues. Germline CDR1 is LGHNA and CDR2 is YNFKEQ. Trimming removed 0 bases at V and 4 bases at J, with 13 bases between. The CDR3 DNA reads as TGTGCCAGCAGCCAAGAATCTGGTTCCCTCGGAAACACCATATATTTT. It specifies CASSQESGSLGNTIYF.